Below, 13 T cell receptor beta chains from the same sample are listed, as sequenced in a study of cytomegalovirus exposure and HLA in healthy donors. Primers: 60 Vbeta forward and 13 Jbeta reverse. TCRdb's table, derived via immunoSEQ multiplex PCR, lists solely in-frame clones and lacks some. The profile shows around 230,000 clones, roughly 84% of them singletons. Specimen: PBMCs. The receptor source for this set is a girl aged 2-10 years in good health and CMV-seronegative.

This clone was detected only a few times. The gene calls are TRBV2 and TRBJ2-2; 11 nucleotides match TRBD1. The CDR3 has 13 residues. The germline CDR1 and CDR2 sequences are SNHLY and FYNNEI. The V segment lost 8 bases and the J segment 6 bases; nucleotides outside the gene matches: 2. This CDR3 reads CASGTGGPGELFF. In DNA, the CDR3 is TGTGCCAGCGGGACAGGGGGTCCCGGGGAGCTGTTTTTT.

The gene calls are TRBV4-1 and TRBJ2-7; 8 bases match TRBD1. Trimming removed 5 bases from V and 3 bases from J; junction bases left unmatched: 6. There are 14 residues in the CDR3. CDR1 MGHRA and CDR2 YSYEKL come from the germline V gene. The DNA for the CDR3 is TGCGCCAGCAGCAGTCGACAGGGGAACTACGAGCAGTACTTC. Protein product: CASSSRQGNYEQYF.

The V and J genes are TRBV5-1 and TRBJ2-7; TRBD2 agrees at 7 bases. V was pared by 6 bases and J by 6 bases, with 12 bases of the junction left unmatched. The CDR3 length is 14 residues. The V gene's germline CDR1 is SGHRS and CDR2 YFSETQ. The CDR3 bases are TGCGCCAGCAACTGGGGAGGGACGGCGGGCGAGCAGTACTTC. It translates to CASNWGGTAGEQYF. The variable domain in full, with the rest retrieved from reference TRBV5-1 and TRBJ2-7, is KAGVTQTPRYLIKTRGQQVTLSCSPISGHRSVSWYQQTPGQGLQFLFEYFSETQRNKGNFPGRFSGRQFSNSRSEMNVSTLELGDSALYLCASNWGGTAGEQYFGPGTRLTVT.

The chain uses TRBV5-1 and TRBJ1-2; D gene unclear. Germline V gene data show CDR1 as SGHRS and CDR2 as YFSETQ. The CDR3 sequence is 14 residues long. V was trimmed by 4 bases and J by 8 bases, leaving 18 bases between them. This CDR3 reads CASSPVVSWAGYTF. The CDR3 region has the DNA TGCGCCAGCAGCCCGGTAGTGTCGTGGGCCGGCTACACCTTC.

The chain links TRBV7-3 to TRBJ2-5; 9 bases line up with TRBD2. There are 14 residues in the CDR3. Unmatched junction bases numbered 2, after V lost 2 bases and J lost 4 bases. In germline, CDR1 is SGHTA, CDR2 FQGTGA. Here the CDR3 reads CASSLLAGRETQYF. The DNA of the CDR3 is TGTGCCAGCAGCTTACTAGCGGGGAGAGAGACCCAGTACTTC.

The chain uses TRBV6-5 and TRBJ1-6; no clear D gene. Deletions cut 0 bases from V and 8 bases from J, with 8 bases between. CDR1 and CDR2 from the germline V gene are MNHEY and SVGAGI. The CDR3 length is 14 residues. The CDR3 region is CASSYSSWYSPLHF. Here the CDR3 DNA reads TGTGCCAGCAGTTACTCGAGCTGGTATTCACCCCTCCACTTT.

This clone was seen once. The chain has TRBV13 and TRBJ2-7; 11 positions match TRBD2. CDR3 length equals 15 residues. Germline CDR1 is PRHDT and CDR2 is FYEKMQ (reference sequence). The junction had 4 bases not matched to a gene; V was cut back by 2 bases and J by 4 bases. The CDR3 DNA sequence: TGTGCCAGCAGCTTATTAGCGGGAGGGCCATACGAGCAGTACTTC. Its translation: CASSLLAGGPYEQYF. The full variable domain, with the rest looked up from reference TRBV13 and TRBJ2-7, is AAGVIQSPRHLIKEKRETATLKCYPIPRHDTVYWYQQGPGQDPQFLISFYEKMQSDKGSIPDRFSAQQFSDYHSELNMSSLELGDSALYFCASSLLAGGPYEQYFGPGTRLTVT.

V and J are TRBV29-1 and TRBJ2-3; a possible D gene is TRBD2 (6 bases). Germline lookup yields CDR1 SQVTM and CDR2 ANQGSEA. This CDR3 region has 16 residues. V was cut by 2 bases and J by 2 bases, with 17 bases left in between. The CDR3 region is CSVEYAIGTSTDTQYF. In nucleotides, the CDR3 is TGCAGCGTTGAATACGCCATCGGGACTTCCACAGATACGCAGTATTTT.

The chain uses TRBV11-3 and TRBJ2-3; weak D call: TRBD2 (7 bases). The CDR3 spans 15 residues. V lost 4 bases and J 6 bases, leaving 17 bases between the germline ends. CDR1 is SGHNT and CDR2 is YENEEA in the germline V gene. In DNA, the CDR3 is TGTGCCAGCAGCTCCGGACTAGGGGGTGGTGATACGCAGTATTTT. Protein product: CASSSGLGGGDTQYF.

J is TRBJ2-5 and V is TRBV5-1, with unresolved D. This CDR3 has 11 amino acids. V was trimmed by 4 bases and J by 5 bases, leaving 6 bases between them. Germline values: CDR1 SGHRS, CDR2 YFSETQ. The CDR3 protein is CASSLRETQYF. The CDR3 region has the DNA TGCGCCAGCAGCCTCAGGGAGACCCAGTACTTC.

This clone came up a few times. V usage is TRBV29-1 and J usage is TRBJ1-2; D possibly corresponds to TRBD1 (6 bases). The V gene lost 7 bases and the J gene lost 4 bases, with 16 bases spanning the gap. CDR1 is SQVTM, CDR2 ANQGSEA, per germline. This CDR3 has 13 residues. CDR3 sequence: CSALRDRFYGYTF. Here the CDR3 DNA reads TGCAGCGCCCTCCGAGACAGGTTCTATGGCTACACCTTC.

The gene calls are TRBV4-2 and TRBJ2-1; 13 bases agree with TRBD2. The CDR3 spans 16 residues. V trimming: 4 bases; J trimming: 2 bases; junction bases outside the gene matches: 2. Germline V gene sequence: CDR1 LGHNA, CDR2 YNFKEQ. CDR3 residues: CASSLLAGGAYNEQFF. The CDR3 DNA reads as TGTGCCAGCAGCCTACTAGCGGGGGGGGCCTACAATGAGCAGTTCTTC.

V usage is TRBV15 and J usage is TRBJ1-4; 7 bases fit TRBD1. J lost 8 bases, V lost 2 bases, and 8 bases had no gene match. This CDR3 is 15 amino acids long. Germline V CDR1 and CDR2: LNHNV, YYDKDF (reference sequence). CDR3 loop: CATSRSKGAREKLFF. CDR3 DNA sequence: TGTGCCACCAGCAGATCGAAGGGGGCTAGGGAAAAACTGTTTTTT.